This is a list of T cell receptor beta chains from one sample in a study of T-cell reconstitution after alpha-beta-depleted transplantation in children. TCRdb re-called the PCR reads with MiXCR, one entry per CDR3 protein. The sample lists 400,000 to 550,000 distinct CDR3 sequences; roughly a tenth were seen once. The input for sequencing was PBMCs, taken before TCRalphabeta/CD19-depleted stem cell transplant. The source of these receptors is a child younger than 10 with inherited bone marrow failure, due to receive a stem cell transplant. Each CDR3 is given with its conserved first and last residue. Expanded clones are given a class, and other clones once, few, many or no size at all.

>many|TRBV7-2|TRBJ1-1
CASSLISHGNTEAFF
>NA|TRBV5-4|TRBJ2-3
CASRLQGGGRTDTQYF
>many|TRBV15|TRBJ2-4
CATSPGGTDASDIQYF
>many|TRBV12-3/TRBV12-4|TRBJ2-2
CASSRDSRTGELFF
>many|TRBV19|TRBJ2-2
CASSIRGRRNTGELFF
>many|TRBV20-1|TRBJ2-2
CSATTATGELFF
>many|TRBV20-1|TRBJ2-1
CSARDRGGVTNEQFF
>many|TRBV7-6|TRBJ2-1
CASSHGPGYNEQFF
>many|TRBV29-1|TRBJ2-1
CSGAGTSSYNEQFF
>NA|TRBV6-1|TRBJ2-1
CASRWTSEAYNEQFF
>many|TRBV27|TRBJ2-3
CASSFLAGAGDTQYF
>many|TRBV6-2/TRBV6-3|TRBJ2-3
CASSSREDTQYF
>NA|TRBV20-1|TRBJ1-3
CSAKQGPGNTIYF
>many|TRBV27|TRBJ1-1
CATGEVETEAFF
>NA|TRBV10-3|TRBJ2-5
CAISDGSQETQYF
>many|TRBV2|TRBJ1-2
CASTGTYGYTF